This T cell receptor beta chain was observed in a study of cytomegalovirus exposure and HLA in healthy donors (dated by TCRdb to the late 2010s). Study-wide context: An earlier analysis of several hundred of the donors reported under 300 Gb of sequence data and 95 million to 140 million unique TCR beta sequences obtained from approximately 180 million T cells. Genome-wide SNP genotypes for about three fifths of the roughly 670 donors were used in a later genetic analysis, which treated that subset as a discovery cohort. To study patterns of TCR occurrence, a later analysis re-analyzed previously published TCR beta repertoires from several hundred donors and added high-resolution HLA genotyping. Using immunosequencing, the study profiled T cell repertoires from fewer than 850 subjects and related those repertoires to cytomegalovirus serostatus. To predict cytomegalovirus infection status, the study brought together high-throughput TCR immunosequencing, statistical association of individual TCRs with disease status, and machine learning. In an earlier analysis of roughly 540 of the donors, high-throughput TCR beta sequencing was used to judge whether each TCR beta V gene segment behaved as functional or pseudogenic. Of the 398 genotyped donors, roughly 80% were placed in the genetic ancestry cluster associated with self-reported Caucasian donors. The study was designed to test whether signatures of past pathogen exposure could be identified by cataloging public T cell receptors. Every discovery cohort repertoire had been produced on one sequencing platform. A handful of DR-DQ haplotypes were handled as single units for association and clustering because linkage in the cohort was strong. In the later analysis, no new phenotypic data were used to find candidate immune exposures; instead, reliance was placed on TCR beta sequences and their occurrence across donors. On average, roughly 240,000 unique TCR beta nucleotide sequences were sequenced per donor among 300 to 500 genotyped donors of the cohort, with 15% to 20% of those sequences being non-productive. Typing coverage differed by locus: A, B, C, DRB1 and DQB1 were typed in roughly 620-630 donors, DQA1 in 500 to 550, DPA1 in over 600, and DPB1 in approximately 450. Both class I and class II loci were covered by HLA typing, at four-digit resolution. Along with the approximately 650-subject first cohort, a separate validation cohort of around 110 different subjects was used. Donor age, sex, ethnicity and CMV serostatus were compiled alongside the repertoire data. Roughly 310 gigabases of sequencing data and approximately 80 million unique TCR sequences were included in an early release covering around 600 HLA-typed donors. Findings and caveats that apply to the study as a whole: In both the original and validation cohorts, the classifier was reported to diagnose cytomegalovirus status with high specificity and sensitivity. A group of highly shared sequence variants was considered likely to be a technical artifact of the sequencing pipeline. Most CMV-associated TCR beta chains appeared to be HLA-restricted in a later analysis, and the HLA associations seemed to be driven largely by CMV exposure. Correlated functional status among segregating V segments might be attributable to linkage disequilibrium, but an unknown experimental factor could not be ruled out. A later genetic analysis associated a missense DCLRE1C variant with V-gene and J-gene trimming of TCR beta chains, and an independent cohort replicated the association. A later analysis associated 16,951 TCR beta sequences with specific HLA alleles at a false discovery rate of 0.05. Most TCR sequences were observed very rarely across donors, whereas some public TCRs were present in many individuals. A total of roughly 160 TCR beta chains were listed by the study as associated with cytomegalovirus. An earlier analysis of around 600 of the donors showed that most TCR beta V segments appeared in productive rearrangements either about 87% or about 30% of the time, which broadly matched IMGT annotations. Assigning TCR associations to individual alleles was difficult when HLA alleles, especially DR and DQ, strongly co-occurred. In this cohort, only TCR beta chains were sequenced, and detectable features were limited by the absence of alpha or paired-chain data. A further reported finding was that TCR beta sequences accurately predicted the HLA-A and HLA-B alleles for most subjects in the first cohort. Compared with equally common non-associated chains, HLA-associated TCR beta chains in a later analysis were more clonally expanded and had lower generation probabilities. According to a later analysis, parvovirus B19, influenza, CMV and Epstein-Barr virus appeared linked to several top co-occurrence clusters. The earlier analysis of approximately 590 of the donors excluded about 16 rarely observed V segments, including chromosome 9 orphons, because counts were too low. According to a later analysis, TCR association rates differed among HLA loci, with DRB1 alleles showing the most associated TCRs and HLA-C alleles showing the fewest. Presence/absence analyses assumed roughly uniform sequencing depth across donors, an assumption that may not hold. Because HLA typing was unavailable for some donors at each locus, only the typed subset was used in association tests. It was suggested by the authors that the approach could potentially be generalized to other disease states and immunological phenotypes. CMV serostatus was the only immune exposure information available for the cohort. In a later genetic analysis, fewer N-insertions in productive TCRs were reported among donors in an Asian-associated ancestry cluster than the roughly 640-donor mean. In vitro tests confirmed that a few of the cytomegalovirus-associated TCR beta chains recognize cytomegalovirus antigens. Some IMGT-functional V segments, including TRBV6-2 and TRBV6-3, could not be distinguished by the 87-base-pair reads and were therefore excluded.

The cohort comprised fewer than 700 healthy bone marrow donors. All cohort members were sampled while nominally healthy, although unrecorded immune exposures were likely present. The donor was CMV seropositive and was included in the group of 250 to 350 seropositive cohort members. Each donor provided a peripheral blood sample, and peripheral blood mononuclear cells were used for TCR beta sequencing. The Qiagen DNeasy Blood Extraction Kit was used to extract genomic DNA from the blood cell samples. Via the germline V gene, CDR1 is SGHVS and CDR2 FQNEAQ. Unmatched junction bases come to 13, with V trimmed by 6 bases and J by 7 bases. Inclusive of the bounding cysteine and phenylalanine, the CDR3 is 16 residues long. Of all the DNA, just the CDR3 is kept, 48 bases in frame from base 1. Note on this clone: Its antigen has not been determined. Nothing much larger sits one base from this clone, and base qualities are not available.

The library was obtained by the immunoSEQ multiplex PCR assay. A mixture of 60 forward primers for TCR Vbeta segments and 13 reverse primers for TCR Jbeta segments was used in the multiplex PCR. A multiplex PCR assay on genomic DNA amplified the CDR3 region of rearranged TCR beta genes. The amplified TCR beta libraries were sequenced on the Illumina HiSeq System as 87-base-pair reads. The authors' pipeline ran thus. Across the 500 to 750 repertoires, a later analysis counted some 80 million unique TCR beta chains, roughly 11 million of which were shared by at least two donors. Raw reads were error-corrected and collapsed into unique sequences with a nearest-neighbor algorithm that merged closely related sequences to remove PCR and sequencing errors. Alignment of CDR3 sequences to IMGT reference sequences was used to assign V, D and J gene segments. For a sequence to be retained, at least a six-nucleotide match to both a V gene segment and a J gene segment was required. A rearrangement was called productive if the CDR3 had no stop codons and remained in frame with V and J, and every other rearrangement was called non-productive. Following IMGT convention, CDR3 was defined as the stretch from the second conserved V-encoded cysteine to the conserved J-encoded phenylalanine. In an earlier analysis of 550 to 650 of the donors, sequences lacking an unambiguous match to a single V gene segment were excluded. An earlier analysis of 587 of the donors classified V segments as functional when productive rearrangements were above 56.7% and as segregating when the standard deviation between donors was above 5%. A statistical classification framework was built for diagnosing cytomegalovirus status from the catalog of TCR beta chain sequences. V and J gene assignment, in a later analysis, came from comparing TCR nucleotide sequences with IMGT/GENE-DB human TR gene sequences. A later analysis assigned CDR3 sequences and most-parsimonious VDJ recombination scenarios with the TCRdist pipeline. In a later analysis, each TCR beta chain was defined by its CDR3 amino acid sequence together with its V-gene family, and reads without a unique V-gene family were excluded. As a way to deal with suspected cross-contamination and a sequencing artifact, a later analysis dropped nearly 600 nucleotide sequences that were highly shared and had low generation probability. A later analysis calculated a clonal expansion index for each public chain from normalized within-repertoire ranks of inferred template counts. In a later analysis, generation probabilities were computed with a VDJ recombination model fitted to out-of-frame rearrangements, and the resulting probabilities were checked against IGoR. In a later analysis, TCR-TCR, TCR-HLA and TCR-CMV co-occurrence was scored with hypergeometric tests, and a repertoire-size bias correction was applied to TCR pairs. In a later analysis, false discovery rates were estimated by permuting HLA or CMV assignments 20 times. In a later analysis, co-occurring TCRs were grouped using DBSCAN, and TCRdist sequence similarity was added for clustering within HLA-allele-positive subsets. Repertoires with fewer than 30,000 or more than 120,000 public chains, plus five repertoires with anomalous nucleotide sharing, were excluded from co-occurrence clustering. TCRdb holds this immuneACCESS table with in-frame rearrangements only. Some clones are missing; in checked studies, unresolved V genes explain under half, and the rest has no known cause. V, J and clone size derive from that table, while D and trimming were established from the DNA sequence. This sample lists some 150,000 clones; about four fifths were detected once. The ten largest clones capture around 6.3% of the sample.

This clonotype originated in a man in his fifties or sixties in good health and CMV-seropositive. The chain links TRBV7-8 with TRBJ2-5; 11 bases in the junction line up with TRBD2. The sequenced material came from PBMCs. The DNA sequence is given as TGTGCCAGCAGTCGTCTTAGCGGGGGGGCCGACGGGACCCAGTACTTC. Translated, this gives CASSRLSGGADGTQYF.